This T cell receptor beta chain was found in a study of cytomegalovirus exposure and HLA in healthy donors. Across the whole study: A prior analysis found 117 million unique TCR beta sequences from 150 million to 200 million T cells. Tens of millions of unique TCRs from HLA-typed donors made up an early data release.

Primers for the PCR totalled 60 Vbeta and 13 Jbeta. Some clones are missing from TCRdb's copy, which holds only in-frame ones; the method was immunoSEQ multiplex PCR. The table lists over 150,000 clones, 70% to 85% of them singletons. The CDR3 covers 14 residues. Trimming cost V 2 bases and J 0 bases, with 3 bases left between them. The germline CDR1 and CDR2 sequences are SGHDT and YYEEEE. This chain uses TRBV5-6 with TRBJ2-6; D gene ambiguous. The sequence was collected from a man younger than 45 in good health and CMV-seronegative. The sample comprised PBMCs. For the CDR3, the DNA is TGTGCCAGCAGCTTCCTCTCTGGGGCCAACGTCCTGACTTTC. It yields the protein CASSFLSGANVLTF.